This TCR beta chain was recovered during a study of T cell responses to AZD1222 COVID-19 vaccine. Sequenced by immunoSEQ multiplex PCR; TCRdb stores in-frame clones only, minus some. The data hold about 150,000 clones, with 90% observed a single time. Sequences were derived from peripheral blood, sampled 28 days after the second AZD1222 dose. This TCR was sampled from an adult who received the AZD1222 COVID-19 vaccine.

This chain's CDR3 is CASSEGGANYEQYF. The CDR3 DNA reads as TGCGCCAGCAGCGAGGGAGGCGCGAACTACGAGCAGTACTTC. This chain links TRBV5-1 with TRBJ2-7, with D tentatively TRBD2 (6 bases). Trimming took off 4 bases at V and 3 bases at J, with 14 bases between the two ends. This CDR3 region has 14 residues. From germline, CDR1 is SGHRS and CDR2 YFSETQ.